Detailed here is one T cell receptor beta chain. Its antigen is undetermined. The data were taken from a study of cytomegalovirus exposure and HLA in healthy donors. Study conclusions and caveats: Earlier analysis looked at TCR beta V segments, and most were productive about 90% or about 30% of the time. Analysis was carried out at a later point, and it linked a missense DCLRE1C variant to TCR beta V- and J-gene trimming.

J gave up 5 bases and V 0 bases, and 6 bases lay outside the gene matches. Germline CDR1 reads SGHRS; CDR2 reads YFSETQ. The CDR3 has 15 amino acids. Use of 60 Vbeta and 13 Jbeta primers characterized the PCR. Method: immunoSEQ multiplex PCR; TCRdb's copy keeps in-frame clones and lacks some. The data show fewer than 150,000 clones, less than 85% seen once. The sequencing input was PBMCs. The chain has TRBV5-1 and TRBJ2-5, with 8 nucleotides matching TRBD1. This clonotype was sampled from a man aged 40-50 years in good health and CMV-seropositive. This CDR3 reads CASSLGGTGRETQYF. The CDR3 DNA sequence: TGCGCCAGCAGCTTGGGGGGGACAGGAAGGGAGACCCAGTACTTC. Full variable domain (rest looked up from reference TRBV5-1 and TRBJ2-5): KAGVTQTPRYLIKTRGQQVTLSCSPISGHRSVSWYQQTPGQGLQFLFEYFSETQRNKGNFPGRFSGRQFSNSRSEMNVSTLELGDSALYLCASSLGGTGRETQYFGPGTRLLVL.